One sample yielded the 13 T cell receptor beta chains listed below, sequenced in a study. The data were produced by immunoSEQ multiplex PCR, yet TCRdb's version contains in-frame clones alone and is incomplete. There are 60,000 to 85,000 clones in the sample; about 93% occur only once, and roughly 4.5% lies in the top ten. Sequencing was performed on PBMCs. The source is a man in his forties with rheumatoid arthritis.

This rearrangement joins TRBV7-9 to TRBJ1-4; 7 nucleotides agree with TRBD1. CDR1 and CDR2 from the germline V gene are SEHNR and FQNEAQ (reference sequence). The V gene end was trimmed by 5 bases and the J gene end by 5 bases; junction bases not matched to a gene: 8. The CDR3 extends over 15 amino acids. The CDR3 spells CASSRNRGTNEKLFF. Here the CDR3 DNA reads TGTGCCAGCAGCCGCAACAGGGGCACCAATGAAAAACTGTTTTTT.

CDR3 protein: CASSYATGYGFYEQYF. The DNA of the CDR3 is TGTGCCAGCAGTTACGCGACAGGTTACGGATTCTACGAGCAGTACTTC. The V gene is TRBV6-5, the J gene TRBJ2-7; possible D gene TRBD1, 6 bases. The CDR3 is 16 residues long. The germline V gene encodes CDR1 MNHEY and CDR2 SVGAGI. V lost 2 bases, J lost 3 bases, and 17 bases lay in between.

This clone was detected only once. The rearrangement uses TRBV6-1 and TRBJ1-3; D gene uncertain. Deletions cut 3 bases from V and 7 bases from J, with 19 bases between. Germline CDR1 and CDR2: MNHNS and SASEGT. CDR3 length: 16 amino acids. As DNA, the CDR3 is TGTGCCAGCAGTGAGGGCGCAGACCGTCTGATTAACACCATATATTTT. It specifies CASSEGADRLINTIYF.

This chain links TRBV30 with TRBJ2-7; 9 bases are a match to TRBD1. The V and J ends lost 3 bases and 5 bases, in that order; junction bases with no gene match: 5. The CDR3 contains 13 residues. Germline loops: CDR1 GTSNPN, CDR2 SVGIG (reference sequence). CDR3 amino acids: CAWSRDRENEQYF. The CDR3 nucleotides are TGTGCCTGGAGCCGGGACAGGGAAAACGAGCAGTACTTC. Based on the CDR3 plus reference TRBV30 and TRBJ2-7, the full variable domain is SQTIHQWPATLVQPVGSPLSLECTVEGTSNPNLYWYRQAAGRGLQLLFYSVGIGQISSEVPQNLSASRPQDRQFILSSKKLLLSDSGFYLCAWSRDRENEQYFGPGTRLTVT.

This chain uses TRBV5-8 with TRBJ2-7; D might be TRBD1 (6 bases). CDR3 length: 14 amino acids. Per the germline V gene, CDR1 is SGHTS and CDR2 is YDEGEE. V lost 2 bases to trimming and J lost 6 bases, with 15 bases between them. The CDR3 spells CASSLNRAVSEQYF. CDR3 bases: TGTGCCAGCAGCTTAAACAGGGCGGTCTCCGAGCAGTACTTC.

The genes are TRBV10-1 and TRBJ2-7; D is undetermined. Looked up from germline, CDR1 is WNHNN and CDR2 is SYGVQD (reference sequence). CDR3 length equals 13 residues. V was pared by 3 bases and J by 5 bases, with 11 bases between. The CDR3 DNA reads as TGCGCCAGCAGTGAAGAGAGGTGGAACGAGCAGTACTTC. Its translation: CASSEERWNEQYF.

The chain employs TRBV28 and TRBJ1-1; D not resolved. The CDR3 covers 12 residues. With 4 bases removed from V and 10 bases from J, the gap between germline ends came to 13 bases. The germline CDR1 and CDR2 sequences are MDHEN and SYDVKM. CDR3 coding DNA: TGTGCCAGCAGTTGGGAATCGTCGGGAGCTTTCTTT. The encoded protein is CASSWESSGAFF.

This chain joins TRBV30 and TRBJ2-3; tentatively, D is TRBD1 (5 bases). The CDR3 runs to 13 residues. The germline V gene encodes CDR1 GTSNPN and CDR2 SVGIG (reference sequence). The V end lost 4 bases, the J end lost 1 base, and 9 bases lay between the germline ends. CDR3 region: CAWKLQGTDTQYF. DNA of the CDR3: TGTGCCTGGAAGTTACAGGGCACAGATACGCAGTATTTT.

The DNA for the CDR3 is TGTGCCAGCAGCTTAGAGGGGTGGGACGAAGCTTTCTTT. This encodes CASSLEGWDEAFF. J is TRBJ1-1 and V is TRBV7-2; D is perhaps TRBD1 (5 bases). The CDR3 is made up of 13 amino acids. In germline, CDR1 is SGHTA, CDR2 FQGNSA. The V end lost 1 base, the J end lost 8 bases, and 11 bases lay between the germline ends.

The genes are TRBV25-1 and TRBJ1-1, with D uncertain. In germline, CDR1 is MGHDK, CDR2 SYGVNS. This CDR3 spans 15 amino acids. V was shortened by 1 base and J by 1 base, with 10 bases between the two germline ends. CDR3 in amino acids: CASSEWGGENTEAFF. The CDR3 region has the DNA TGTGCCAGCAGTGAATGGGGAGGAGAGAACACTGAAGCTTTCTTT.

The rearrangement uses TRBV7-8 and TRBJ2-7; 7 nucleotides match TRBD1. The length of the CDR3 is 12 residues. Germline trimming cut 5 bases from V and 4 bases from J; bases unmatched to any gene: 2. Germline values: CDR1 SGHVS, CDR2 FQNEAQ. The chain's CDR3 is CASSPTGYEQYF. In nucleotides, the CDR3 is TGTGCCAGCAGCCCGACAGGGTACGAGCAGTACTTC.

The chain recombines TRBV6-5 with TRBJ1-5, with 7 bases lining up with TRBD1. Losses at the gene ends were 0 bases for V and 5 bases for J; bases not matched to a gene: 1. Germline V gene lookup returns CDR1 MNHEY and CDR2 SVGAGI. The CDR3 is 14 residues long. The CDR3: CASSYSGTDQPQHF. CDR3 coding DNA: TGTGCCAGCAGTTACTCTGGGACAGATCAGCCCCAGCATTTT.

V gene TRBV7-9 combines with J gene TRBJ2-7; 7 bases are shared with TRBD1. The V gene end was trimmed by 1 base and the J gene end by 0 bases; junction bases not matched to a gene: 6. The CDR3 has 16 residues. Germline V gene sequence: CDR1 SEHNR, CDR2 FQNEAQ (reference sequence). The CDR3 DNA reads TGTGCCAGCAGCTTAGTTCCGGGACAGAGCTCCTACGAGCAGTACTTC. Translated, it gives CASSLVPGQSSYEQYF.